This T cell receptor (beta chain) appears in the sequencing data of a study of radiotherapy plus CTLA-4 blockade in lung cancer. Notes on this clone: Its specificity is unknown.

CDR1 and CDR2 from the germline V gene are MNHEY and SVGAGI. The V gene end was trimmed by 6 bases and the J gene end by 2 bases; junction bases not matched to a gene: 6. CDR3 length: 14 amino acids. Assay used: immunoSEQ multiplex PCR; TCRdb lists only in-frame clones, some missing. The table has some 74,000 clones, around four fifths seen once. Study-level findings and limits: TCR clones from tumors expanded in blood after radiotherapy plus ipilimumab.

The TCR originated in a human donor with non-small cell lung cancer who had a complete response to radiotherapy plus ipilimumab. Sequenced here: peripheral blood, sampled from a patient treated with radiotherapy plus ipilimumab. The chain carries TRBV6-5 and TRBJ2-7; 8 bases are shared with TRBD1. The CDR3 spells CASRDGTGTYEQYV. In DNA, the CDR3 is TGTGCCAGCAGGGACGGGACAGGAACCTACGAGCAGTACGTC.